This TCR beta chain was recovered during a study of regulatory T cells in long-lasting Graves disease. In its sample, this clonotype was seen many times. The antigen is unknown. General study results and limits: Thyroid tissue went unstudied; only peripheral blood was examined.

Time point denoted: newly diagnosed GD, antithyroid drugs for less than 3 months. The TCR library was made from RNA that had been extracted from PBMCs in TRIzol. Patients hailed from an endocrinology department in Xi'an, China. The length of the CDR3 is 13 residues. Trimming stripped 5 bases from V and 4 bases from J, with 11 bases between. CDR1 and CDR2 from the germline V gene are LNHDA and SQIVND (reference sequence). Libraries of TCR beta came from iRepertoire HTBI primers plus Arm-PCR of CDR3 regions. One entry per CDR3 protein results from TCRdb running MiXCR on the multiplex PCR reads. The sample yields approximately 540,000 distinct CDR3 sequences, about 11% seen once. The same specimen was also included in a second study, on T cells in Graves' hyperthyroidism and ophthalmopathy.

The sequence was collected from a woman aged 25 to 39 with Graves disease. This chain links TRBV19 with TRBJ1-2; tentatively, D is TRBD1 (5 bases). Sample: peripheral blood mononuclear cells (PBMCs), taken at new diagnosis, from a patient treated with antithyroid drugs. The CDR3 is CASSEFQGYGYTF. CDR3 DNA sequence: TGTGCCAGTAGTGAATTTCAGGGCTATGGCTACACCTTC.